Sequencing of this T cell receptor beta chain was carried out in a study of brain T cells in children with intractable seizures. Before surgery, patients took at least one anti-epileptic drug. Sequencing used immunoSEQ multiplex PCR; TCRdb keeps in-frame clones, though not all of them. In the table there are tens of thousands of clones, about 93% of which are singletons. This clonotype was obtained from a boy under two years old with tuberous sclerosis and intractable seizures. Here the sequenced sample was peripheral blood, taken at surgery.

In DNA, the CDR3 is TGCGCCAGCAGCCAAGATCGCTGGACTAGCGGGAGTGAGGGCTCCTACGAGCAGTACTTC. As protein: CASSQDRWTSGSEGSYEQYF. This sequence joins TRBV4-1 and TRBJ2-7, with 13 bases that match TRBD2. This CDR3 has 20 residues. Trimming took 0 bases from V and 0 from J; bases not matched to a gene: 11. The germline V gene has CDR1 MGHRA and CDR2 YSYEKL.